Presented here are 15 T cell receptor beta chains from one specimen sequenced in a study of control samples from healthy donors and cancer patients. The protocol was immunoSEQ multiplex PCR, while the TCRdb copy is restricted to in-frame clones and leaves out a portion. The sample includes 130,000 to 150,000 clones, 75% to 95% seen only once; the top ten take approximately 3.4%. Sequenced material: blood. The source is a man aged 30-40 years in good health.

The rearrangement uses TRBV6-5 and TRBJ2-3, with 7 bases matching TRBD1. Trimming at V came to 4 bases and at J to 0 bases, leaving 7 bases not matched to a gene. The length of the CDR3 is 16 residues. CDR1 and CDR2 (germline): MNHEY, SVGAGI. CDR3 loop: CASSLRQGYSTDTQYF. The CDR3 nucleotides read TGTGCCAGCAGTTTAAGACAGGGATATAGCACAGATACGCAGTATTTT.

The chain recombines TRBV5-6 with TRBJ1-2; TRBD1 is a possible D gene (6 bases). V lost 7 bases and J lost 10, with 29 bases in between. The CDR3 runs 16 residues. Germline V gives CDR1 SGHDT, CDR2 YYEEEE. The CDR3 sequence is CASGYPSLGGAGIYTF. As DNA, the CDR3 is TGTGCCAGCGGGTATCCTAGTTTGGGGGGCGCCGGAATCTACACCTTC.

The chain carries TRBV13 and TRBJ1-1; possibly TRBD1 for D (5 bases). This CDR3 is built from 16 residues. Germline assignment: CDR1 PRHDT and CDR2 FYEKMQ (reference sequence). V was shortened by 4 bases and J by 1 base, with 16 bases between the two germline ends. CDR3 loop: CASSYRRGGQNTEAFF. The CDR3 DNA follows: TGTGCCAGCAGCTACCGACGGGGCGGGCAGAACACTGAAGCTTTCTTT.

The rearrangement links TRBV9 to TRBJ1-5; 9 bases map to TRBD1. The V segment lost 4 bases and the J segment 4 bases; nucleotides outside the gene matches: 6. The CDR3 is made up of 15 amino acids. The germline V gene encodes CDR1 SGDLS and CDR2 YYNGEE. The CDR3 spells CASSPSGQGNQPQHF. The CDR3 nucleotides read TGTGCCAGCAGCCCAAGTGGACAGGGGAATCAGCCCCAGCATTTT.

V gene TRBV5-6 combines with J gene TRBJ2-5; the D gene could be TRBD1 or TRBD2 (6 bases each). CDR1 and CDR2 (germline): SGHDT, YYEEEE. The CDR3 has 14 amino acids. The ends were cut back, 1 base at V and 5 bases at J, with 12 bases in the middle. The CDR3 loop is CASSLWGAGETQYF. The CDR3 bases are TGTGCCAGCAGCTTGTGGGGGGCCGGGGAGACCCAGTACTTC. Combining the CDR3 with reference TRBV5-6 and TRBJ2-5 gives the whole variable domain DAGVTQSPTHLIKTRGQQVTLRCSPKSGHDTVSWYQQALGQGPQFIFQYYEEEERQRGNFPDRFSGHQFPNYSSELNVNALLLGDSALYLCASSLWGAGETQYFGPGTRLLVL.

In the case of this clone: One junction end does not reproduce the germline sequence, and a read error may be involved. The chain carries TRBV6-5 and TRBJ2-2, with 7 positions matching TRBD1. CDR1 and CDR2 (germline): MNHEY, SVGAGI. The length of the CDR3 is 15 residues. The CDR3 DNA follows: TGTACCAGCAGCCGTGACAGGGTGTGGGCCGGGGAGCTGTTTTTT. The encoded protein is CTSSRDRVWAGELFF.

The chain carries TRBV7-2 and TRBJ1-2; D remains unclear. Germline V gene lookup returns CDR1 SGHTA and CDR2 FQGNSA. The CDR3 has 14 amino acids. V was shortened by 1 base and J by 8 bases, with 14 bases between the two germline ends. The CDR3 DNA reads TGTGCCAGCAGCTTAGGTGTCGGAACTATGGGCTACACCTTC. Translating gives CASSLGVGTMGYTF.

The V gene is TRBV2, the J gene TRBJ1-1; D unresolved. V lost 10 bases, J lost 1 base, and 10 bases lay in between. CDR1 and CDR2 from the germline V gene are SNHLY and FYNNEI. The CDR3 loop spans 12 amino acids. CDR3 protein: CATLTANTEAFF. In DNA, the CDR3 is TGTGCCACCCTGACCGCGAACACTGAAGCTTTCTTT.

The genes are TRBV13 and TRBJ1-1; no clear D. The CDR3 extends over 12 amino acids. Germline CDR1 reads PRHDT; CDR2 reads FYEKMQ (reference sequence). V was cut by 0 bases and J by 6 bases, with 5 bases left in between. CDR3 loop: CASSLGKSEAFF. CDR3 DNA sequence: TGTGCCAGCAGCTTAGGGAAATCTGAAGCTTTCTTT.

The rearrangement joins TRBV19 to TRBJ2-3; no reliable D call. Germline CDR1 reads LNHDA; CDR2 reads SQIVND (reference sequence). This CDR3 spans 16 amino acids. The V end lost 1 base, the J end lost 1 base, and 12 bases lay between the germline ends. In DNA, the CDR3 is TGTGCCAGTAGTATAGTTTGGGGTGCTGGCACAGATACGCAGTATTTT. It encodes CASSIVWGAGTDTQYF.

The chain links TRBV11-3 to TRBJ2-1; D is undetermined. The CDR3 runs to 13 residues. V dropped 2 bases and J dropped 6 bases, with 8 bases sitting between them. The germline CDR1 and CDR2 sequences are SGHNT and YENEEA. The CDR3 reads CASSLPPSNEQFF. In DNA form, the CDR3 reads TGTGCCAGCAGCTTACCCCCGAGCAATGAGCAGTTCTTC.

The rearrangement links TRBV28 to TRBJ1-1; no reliable D call. The V end was cut by 6 bases, the J end by 3 bases, with 20 bases between. Germline values: CDR1 MDHEN, CDR2 SYDVKM. The CDR3 has 16 amino acids. As DNA, the CDR3 is TGTGCCAGCAGAAGGCAGCTCCTCTTACTTGACACTGAAGCTTTCTTT. Its translation: CASRRQLLLLDTEAFF.

The table lists this clone with a count of one. This chain joins TRBV11-2 and TRBJ2-3, with 12 bases that match TRBD2. V gave up 0 bases and J gave up 7 bases; unmatched junction bases: 14. Germline values: CDR1 SGHAT, CDR2 FQNNGV. The CDR3 totals 19 residues. The CDR3, as DNA: TGTGCCAGCAGCTTAGATTGGACGTTGGCTAGCGGGGGGGCCAATACGCAGTATTTT. As protein: CASSLDWTLASGGANTQYF.

The chain joins TRBV11-2 to TRBJ1-3; D is ambiguous. Deletions cut 2 bases from V and 2 bases from J, with 10 bases between. CDR3 length equals 15 residues. Germline V lookup: CDR1 SGHAT, CDR2 FQNNGV. The CDR3 region has the DNA TGTGCCAGCAGCTTAAGATACGGGACTGGAAACACCATATATTTT. Protein: CASSLRYGTGNTIYF.

The V gene is TRBV11-2, the J gene TRBJ2-3, with a possible D match to TRBD1 (5 bases). Germline V gives CDR1 SGHAT, CDR2 FQNNGV. The CDR3 covers 13 residues. The V and J ends lost 2 bases and 8 bases respectively, with 11 bases between them. Here the CDR3 reads CASSLRIDSTQYF. For the CDR3, the DNA is TGTGCCAGCAGCTTAAGGATAGACAGTACGCAGTATTTT.